Below, 18 T cell receptor beta chains from the same sample are listed, as sequenced in a study of technical replicates of blood from several donors. Profiled with immunoSEQ multiplex PCR; TCRdb holds only in-frame clones, not every one. The sample carries some 66,000 clones, over 75% recorded once. Input material: PBMCs. These receptors were collected from a human donor in good health. Some clones in this sample may be carry-over from other donors' samples.

The rearrangement joins TRBV2 to TRBJ2-3, with 9 bases matching TRBD2. V was clipped by 4 bases and J by 0 bases; unmatched bases: 2. This CDR3 comprises 15 residues. Looked up from germline, CDR1 is SNHLY and CDR2 is FYNNEI. DNA for the CDR3: TGTGCCAGCAGTGTGACTAGCGGAAGCACAGATACGCAGTATTTT. The encoded protein is CASSVTSGSTDTQYF.

This chain uses TRBV2 with TRBJ2-4; 10 bases agree with TRBD1. The CDR3 totals 15 residues. The V segment lost 4 bases and the J segment 0 bases; nucleotides outside the gene matches: 0. Germline V gives CDR1 SNHLY, CDR2 FYNNEI. The CDR3 region is CASSGDRGAKNIQYF. CDR3 bases: TGTGCCAGCAGTGGGGACAGGGGAGCCAAAAACATTCAGTACTTC.

The V gene is TRBV19, the J gene TRBJ2-1; D is possibly TRBD2 (6 bases). Deletions cut 4 bases from V and 14 bases from J, with 21 bases between. CDR3 length: 14 amino acids. Germline V gene data show CDR1 as LNHDA and CDR2 as SQIVND (reference sequence). This chain's CDR3 is CASSRSPGGYVEFF. In nucleotides, the CDR3 is TGTGCCAGTAGTAGATCCCCTGGGGGGTATGTCGAGTTCTTC.

This chain joins TRBV5-1 and TRBJ2-1; TRBD2 matches 7 bases. Trimming at V came to 4 bases and at J to 4 bases, leaving 5 bases not matched to a gene. The CDR3 consists of 14 residues. From germline, CDR1 is SGHRS and CDR2 YFSETQ. CDR3: CASSMGGGYNEQFF. The CDR3 coding sequence is TGCGCCAGCAGCATGGGGGGGGGATACAATGAGCAGTTCTTC.

This chain links TRBV13 with TRBJ2-7; the match to TRBD1 covers 7 bases. With 3 bases clipped from V and 7 bases from J, the junction kept 18 bases outside the gene matches. CDR3 length equals 17 residues. CDR1 and CDR2 (germline): PRHDT, FYEKMQ (reference sequence). The CDR3 region has the DNA TGTGCCAGCAGCTTGAGGGGGCTAGCCGGCGCCTCCTTGGAGCAGTACTTC. Residues: CASSLRGLAGASLEQYF.

The V and J genes are TRBV5-4 and TRBJ1-1; D perhaps matches TRBD1 (6 bases). The CDR3 is made up of 15 amino acids. CDR1 is SGHNT and CDR2 is YYREEE in the germline V gene (reference sequence). V shed 4 bases and J shed 0 bases, with 13 bases lying between them. The CDR3 here is CASSHDRQMNTEAFF. CDR3 coding DNA: TGTGCCAGCAGCCATGACAGGCAAATGAACACTGAAGCTTTCTTT.

The CDR3 bases are TGTGCCAGCAGCTTCCCCGGGTACGAGCAGTACTTC. Translated, it gives CASSFPGYEQYF. V usage is TRBV9 and J usage is TRBJ2-7; D is ambiguous. This CDR3 spans 12 amino acids. Germline CDR1 SGDLS, CDR2 YYNGEE. The V end was cut by 4 bases, the J end by 4 bases, with 9 bases between.

This chain's CDR3 is CAIGTSGYEQYF. For the CDR3, the DNA is TGTGCCATCGGTACTAGCGGTTACGAGCAGTACTTC. This rearrangement joins TRBV10-3 to TRBJ2-7; 8 nucleotides line up with TRBD2. This CDR3 spans 12 amino acids. Unmatched junction bases numbered 4, after V lost 8 bases and J lost 4 bases. Germline-derived CDR1 and CDR2 are ENHRY and SYGVKD.

The gene calls are TRBV7-3 and TRBJ1-6, with 9 bases that match TRBD1. Germline V gene data show CDR1 as SGHTA and CDR2 as FQGTGA. Losses at the gene ends were 2 bases for V and 10 bases for J; bases not matched to a gene: 6. This CDR3 spans 15 amino acids. As DNA, the CDR3 is TGTGCCAGCAGCTTAGGGGGACAGGGTTTGTCACCCCTCCACTTT. Translation: CASSLGGQGLSPLHF.

The chain couples TRBV7-9 to TRBJ1-5, with 7 bases matching TRBD1. The CDR3 is 18 residues long. Trimming took 5 bases from V and 0 from J; bases not matched to a gene: 13. The germline V gene encodes CDR1 SEHNR and CDR2 FQNEAQ (reference sequence). The CDR3 region is CASSGPGTAEYSNQPQHF. The CDR3 coding sequence is TGTGCCAGCAGCGGGCCCGGGACAGCCGAATATAGCAATCAGCCCCAGCATTTT.

This clone was seen more than once but under ten times. The rearrangement links TRBV7-2 to TRBJ2-2, with 13 bases matching TRBD2. The V and J ends lost 5 bases and 9 bases, in that order; junction bases with no gene match: 12. Germline loops: CDR1 SGHTA, CDR2 FQGNSA. This CDR3 is built from 17 residues. The CDR3: CASSAPLTSGRARELFF. In DNA form, the CDR3 reads TGTGCCAGCAGCGCACCGCTAACTAGCGGGAGGGCCCGGGAGCTGTTTTTT.

The rearrangement uses TRBV18 and TRBJ1-5; D is undetermined. Germline-derived CDR1 and CDR2 are KGHSH and LQKENI. The CDR3 covers 20 residues. V shed 3 bases and J shed 0 bases, with 24 bases lying between them. The chain's CDR3 is CASSPNFEGTDVFSNQPQHF. The CDR3 DNA reads TGTGCCAGCTCACCGAATTTTGAGGGAACAGATGTCTTTAGCAATCAGCCCCAGCATTTT.

CDR3 in DNA: TGTGCCAGCAGCGCACCGGGATCGACAGATACGCAGTATTTT. Translating gives CASSAPGSTDTQYF. The chain recombines TRBV7-2 with TRBJ2-3; tentatively, D is TRBD2 (5 bases). Trimming pared 5 bases from V and 3 bases from J, leaving 12 bases between. CDR1 is SGHTA and CDR2 is FQGNSA in the germline V gene. This CDR3 spans 14 amino acids. Full variable domain (outside the CDR3, taken from reference TRBV7-2 and TRBJ2-3): GAGVSQSPSNKVTEKGKDVELRCDPISGHTALYWYRQSLGQGLEFLIYFQGNSAPDKSGLPSDRFSAERTGGSVSTLTIQRTQQEDSAVYLCASSAPGSTDTQYFGPGTRLTVL.

The V call is TRBV5-8, the J call TRBJ2-3; TRBD2 aligns across 12 bases. With V trimmed by 4 bases and J by 0 bases, 3 bases remained unmatched. CDR1 SGHTS and CDR2 YDEGEE come from the germline V gene. The length of the CDR3 is 16 residues. DNA of the CDR3: TGTGCCAGCAGCCTCGGGACTAGCGGGAGCACAGATACGCAGTATTTT. Its protein is CASSLGTSGSTDTQYF. The full variable domain, its missing parts supplied by reference TRBV5-8 and TRBJ2-3, is EAGVTQSPTHLIKTRGQQATLRCSPISGHTSVYWYQQALGLGLQFLLWYDEGEERNRGNFPPRFSGRQFPNYSSELNVNALELEDSALYLCASSLGTSGSTDTQYFGPGTRLTVL.

The rearrangement uses TRBV7-9 and TRBJ1-6; a possible D gene is TRBD1 (5 bases). The CDR3 spans 15 residues. Germline loops: CDR1 SEHNR, CDR2 FQNEAQ (reference sequence). Deletions cut 4 bases from V and 9 bases from J, with 16 bases between. CDR3 protein: CASSSERGLGSPLHF. The CDR3 DNA follows: TGTGCCAGCAGCTCGGAAAGGGGCCTCGGTTCACCCCTCCACTTT.

V is TRBV6-5 and J is TRBJ1-6; tentative D call: TRBD1 (6 bases). Germline values: CDR1 MNHEY, CDR2 SVGAGI. Deletions cut 6 bases from V and 5 bases from J, with 14 bases between. The length of the CDR3 is 15 residues. The CDR3, as DNA: TGTGCCAGCAGCCGAGAAACAGGGAATAATTCACCCCTCCACTTT. It codes for CASSRETGNNSPLHF.

The V gene is TRBV11-2, the J gene TRBJ2-7, with 7 nucleotides matching TRBD1. From germline, CDR1 is SGHAT and CDR2 FQNNGV. CDR3 size: 15 residues. Trimming took 0 bases from V and 2 from J; bases not matched to a gene: 4. The CDR3 here is CASSLDGQGAYEQYF. CDR3 nucleotide sequence: TGTGCCAGCAGCTTAGATGGGCAGGGGGCCTACGAGCAGTACTTC.

In this sample, this clone turned up once. The rearrangement joins TRBV5-1 to TRBJ1-5; TRBD1 might be the D (6 bases). Trimming cost V 2 bases and J 4 bases, with 10 bases left between them. The CDR3 has 14 amino acids. Germline V gives CDR1 SGHRS, CDR2 YFSETQ. The CDR3 coding sequence is TGCGCCAGCAGCTTACAGGGCGGGAATCAGCCCCAGCATTTT. Its translation is CASSLQGGNQPQHF.